These 3 T cell receptor beta chains were all obtained from the same sample, sequenced in a study of control samples from healthy donors and cancer patients. Here immunoSEQ multiplex PCR was the method, and the copy in TCRdb shows in-frame clones only, minus some. In the table there are 150,000 or so clones, around 90% of which are singletons. The sequencing sample was made of blood. The source is a man aged 35-49 years in good health.

The chain combines TRBV2 with TRBJ1-5, with a tentative D call TRBD1 (5 bases). The ends were cut back, 4 bases at V and 7 bases at J, with 14 bases in the middle. The CDR3 loop spans 14 amino acids. CDR1 and CDR2 from the germline V gene are SNHLY and FYNNEI. The CDR3 loop is CASSAASGSQPQHF. Written as DNA, the CDR3 is TGTGCCAGCAGTGCAGCGTCAGGGAGCCAGCCCCAGCATTTT.

This chain connects TRBV14 to TRBJ1-2, with no clear D. CDR3 length: 13 amino acids. The V gene's germline CDR1 is SGHDN and CDR2 FVKESK. Trimming removed 0 bases from V and 2 bases from J, with 4 bases in between. The CDR3 loop reads CASSQDRNYGYTF. For the CDR3, the DNA is TGTGCCAGCAGCCAAGACAGGAACTATGGCTACACCTTC.

The gene calls are TRBV25-1 and TRBJ2-2; 8 bases align to TRBD2. V lost 8 bases to trimming and J lost 2 bases; unmatched junction nucleotides: 10. CDR1 is MGHDK and CDR2 is SYGVNS in the germline V gene. The CDR3 has 16 residues. The CDR3 region has the DNA TGTGCCAGCGGGGCCAGAGCGGGGGATAACACCGGGGAGCTGTTTTTT. Protein sequence: CASGARAGDNTGELFF.